This T cell receptor beta chain is drawn from a study of T cells in Graves' hyperthyroidism and ophthalmopathy. General study points: Most expanded thyroid clonotypes above 0.001 also appeared in blood. Ophthalmopathy could be told apart from stable hyperthyroidism with a 13 V-J model.

Trimming pared 4 bases from V and 5 bases from J, leaving 12 bases between. CDR3 size: 12 residues. Germline V gives CDR1 DFQATT, CDR2 SNEGSKA (reference sequence). The cohort's ophthalmopathy patients, a group with duration under 3 months, had a Clinical Activity Score of at least 3 and a NOSPECS grade of at least 4. The PBMCs were taken from approximately 9.7 ml of fresh peripheral blood. Using RNA transcripts as the source, TCR beta CDR3 regions were amplified. The HTBI primer set was used in a first-round RT-PCR of the TCR CDR3. One entry per CDR3 protein, called by TCRdb with MiXCR from the multiplex PCR reads. The top ten clones hold around 28% of a sample with approximately 380,000 distinct CDR3 sequences, 11% to 15% of them seen once. A remark on this clonotype: Antigen specificity is unknown.

Sequenced: blood. The chain employs TRBV20-1 and TRBJ2-7; D possibly corresponds to TRBD2 (6 bases). The sequence was collected from a man aged 50-59 years with Graves' ophthalmopathy. The CDR3 protein is CSATMTSHEQYF. The DNA of the CDR3 is TGCAGTGCTACTATGACTAGTCACGAGCAGTACTTC.